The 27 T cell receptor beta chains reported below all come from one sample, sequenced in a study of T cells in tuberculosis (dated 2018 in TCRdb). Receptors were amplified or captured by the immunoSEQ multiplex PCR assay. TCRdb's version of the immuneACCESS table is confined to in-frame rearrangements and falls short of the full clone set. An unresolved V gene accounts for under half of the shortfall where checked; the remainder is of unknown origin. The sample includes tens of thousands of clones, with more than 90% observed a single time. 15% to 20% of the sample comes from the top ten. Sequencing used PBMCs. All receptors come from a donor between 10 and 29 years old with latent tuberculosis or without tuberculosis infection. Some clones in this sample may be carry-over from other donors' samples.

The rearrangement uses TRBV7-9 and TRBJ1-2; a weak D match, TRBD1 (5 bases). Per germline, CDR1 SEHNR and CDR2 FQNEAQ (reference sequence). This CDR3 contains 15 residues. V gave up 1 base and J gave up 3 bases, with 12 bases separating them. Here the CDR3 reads CASSLVIGGDYGYTF. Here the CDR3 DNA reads TGTGCCAGCAGCTTAGTCATCGGGGGGGACTATGGCTACACCTTC.

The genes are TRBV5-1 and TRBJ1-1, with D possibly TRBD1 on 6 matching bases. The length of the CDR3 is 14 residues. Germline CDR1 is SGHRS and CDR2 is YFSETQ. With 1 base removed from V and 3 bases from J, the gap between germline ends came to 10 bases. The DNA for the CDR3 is TGCGCCAGCAGCTTGACCCAGGGGCACACTGAAGCTTTCTTT. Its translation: CASSLTQGHTEAFF.

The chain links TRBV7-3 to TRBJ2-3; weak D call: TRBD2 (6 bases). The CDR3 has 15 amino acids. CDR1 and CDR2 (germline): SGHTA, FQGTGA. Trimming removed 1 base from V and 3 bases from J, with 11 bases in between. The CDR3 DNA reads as TGTGCCAGCAGCTTAAACGTGGGAGGAACAGATACGCAGTATTTT. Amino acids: CASSLNVGGTDTQYF.

CDR3 amino acids: CASSSQTGQDEQYF. The DNA of the CDR3 is TGTGCCAGCAGCTCTCAGACAGGGCAAGACGAGCAGTACTTC. The V and J genes are TRBV7-9 and TRBJ2-7; 7 bases are shared with TRBD1. This CDR3 has 14 residues. Germline CDR1 reads SEHNR; CDR2 reads FQNEAQ (reference sequence). V was pared by 4 bases and J by 5 bases, with 8 bases of the junction left unmatched. Full variable domain (remainder filled in from reference TRBV7-9 and TRBJ2-7): DTGVSQNPRHKITKRGQNVTFRCDPISEHNRLYWYRQTLGQGPEFLTYFQNEAQLEKSRLLSDRFSAERPKGSFSTLEIQRTEQGDSAMYLCASSSQTGQDEQYFGPGTRLTVT.

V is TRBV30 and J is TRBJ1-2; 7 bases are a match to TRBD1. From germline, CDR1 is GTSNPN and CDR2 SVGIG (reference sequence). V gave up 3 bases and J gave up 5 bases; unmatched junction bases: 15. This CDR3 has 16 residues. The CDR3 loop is CAWSLGRQGFGYGYTF. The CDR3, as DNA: TGTGCCTGGAGCCTCGGGAGACAGGGCTTTGGGTATGGCTACACCTTC.

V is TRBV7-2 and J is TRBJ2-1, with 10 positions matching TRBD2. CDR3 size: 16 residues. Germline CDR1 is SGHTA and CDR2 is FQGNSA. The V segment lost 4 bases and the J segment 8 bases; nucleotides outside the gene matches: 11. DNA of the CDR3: TGTGCCAGCAGCTCAGATCTAGCGGGAGCATTAGATGAGCAGTTCTTC. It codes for CASSSDLAGALDEQFF.

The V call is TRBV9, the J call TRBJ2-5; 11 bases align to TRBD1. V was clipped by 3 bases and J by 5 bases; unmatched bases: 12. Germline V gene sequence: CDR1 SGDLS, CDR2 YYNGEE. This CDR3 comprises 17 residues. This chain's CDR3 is CASSARLGTGGMETQYF. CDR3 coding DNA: TGTGCCAGCAGCGCTCGACTAGGGACAGGGGGAATGGAGACCCAGTACTTC.

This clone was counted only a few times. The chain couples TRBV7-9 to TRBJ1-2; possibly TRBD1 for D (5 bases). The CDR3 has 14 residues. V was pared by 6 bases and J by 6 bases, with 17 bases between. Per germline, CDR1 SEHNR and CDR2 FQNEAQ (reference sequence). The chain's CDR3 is CASSLDRQGDGYTF. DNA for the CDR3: TGTGCCAGCAGTTTGGACCGTCAAGGGGATGGCTACACCTTC.

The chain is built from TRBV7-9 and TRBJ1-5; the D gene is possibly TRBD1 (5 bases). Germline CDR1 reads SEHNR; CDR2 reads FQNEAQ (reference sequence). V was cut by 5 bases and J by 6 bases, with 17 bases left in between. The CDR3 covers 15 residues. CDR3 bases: TGTGCCAGCAGCGTCGGAGGAGGGGCGGGTCAGCCCCAGCATTTT. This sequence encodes CASSVGGGAGQPQHF.

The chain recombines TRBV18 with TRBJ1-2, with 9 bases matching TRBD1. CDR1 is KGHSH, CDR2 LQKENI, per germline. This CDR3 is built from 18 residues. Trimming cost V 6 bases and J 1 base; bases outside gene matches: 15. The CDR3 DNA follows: TGTGCCAGCTCGCCTTTACAGGGGGCTTCACTTTTTAACTATGGCTACACCTTC. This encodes CASSPLQGASLFNYGYTF.

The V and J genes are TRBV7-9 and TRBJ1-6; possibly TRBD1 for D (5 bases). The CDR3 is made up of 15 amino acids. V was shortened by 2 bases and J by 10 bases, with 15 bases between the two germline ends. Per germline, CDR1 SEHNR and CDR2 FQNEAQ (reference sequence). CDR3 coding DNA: TGTGCCAGCAGCTTAAGTGGGGCTATAGGGTCACCCCTCCACTTT. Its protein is CASSLSGAIGSPLHF.

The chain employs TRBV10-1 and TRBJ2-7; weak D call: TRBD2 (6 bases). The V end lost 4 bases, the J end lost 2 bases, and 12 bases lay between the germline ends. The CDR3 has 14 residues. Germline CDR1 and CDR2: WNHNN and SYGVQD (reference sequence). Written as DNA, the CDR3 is TGCGCCAGCAGTGTAAGCGGGCTCGCCTACGAGCAGTACTTC. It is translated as CASSVSGLAYEQYF.

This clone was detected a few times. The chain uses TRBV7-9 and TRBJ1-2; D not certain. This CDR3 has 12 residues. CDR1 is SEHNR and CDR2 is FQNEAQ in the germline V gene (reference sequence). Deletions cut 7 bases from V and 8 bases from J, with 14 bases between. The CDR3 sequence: CASTLAAGGYTF. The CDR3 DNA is TGTGCCAGCACCCTAGCAGCCGGGGGCTACACCTTC.

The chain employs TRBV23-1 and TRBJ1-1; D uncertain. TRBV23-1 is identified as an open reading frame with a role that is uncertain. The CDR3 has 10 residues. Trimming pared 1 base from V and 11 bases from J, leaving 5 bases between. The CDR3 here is CASSQFIAFF. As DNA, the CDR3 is TGCGCCAGCAGTCAATTCATCGCTTTCTTT.

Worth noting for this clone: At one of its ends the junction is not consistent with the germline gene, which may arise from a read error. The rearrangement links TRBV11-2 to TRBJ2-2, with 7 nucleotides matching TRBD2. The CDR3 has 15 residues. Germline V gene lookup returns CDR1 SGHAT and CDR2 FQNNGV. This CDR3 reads CATSDGGGDTGELFF. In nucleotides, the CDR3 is TGTGCCACCAGCGACGGTGGGGGGGACACCGGGGAGCTGTTTTTT.

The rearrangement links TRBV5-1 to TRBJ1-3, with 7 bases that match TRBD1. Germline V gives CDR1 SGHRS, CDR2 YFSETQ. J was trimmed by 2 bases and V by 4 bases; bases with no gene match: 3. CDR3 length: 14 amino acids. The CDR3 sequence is CASSVDRAGNTIYF. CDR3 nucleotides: TGCGCCAGCAGCGTCGACAGGGCTGGAAACACCATATATTTT.

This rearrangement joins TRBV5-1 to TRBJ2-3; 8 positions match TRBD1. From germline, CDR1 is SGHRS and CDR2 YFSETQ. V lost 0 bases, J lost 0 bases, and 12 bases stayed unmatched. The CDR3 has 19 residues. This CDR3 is CASSLEWTGWASSTDTQYF. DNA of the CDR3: TGCGCCAGCAGCTTGGAATGGACAGGGTGGGCTTCTAGCACAGATACGCAGTATTTT.

The CDR3 spells CASSPPWGGRFSGNTIYF. In DNA, the CDR3 is TGTGCCAGCAGCCCCCCCTGGGGGGGACGCTTCTCTGGAAACACCATATATTTT. The J gene is TRBJ1-3, the V gene TRBV21-1. TRBV21-1 is a pseudogene locus. The CDR3 loop spans 18 amino acids.

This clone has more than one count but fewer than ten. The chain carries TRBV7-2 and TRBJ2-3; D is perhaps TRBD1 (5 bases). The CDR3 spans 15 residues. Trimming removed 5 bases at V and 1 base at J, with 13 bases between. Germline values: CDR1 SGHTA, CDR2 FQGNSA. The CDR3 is CASSTSGQRTDTQYF. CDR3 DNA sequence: TGTGCCAGCAGCACCTCCGGACAACGCACAGATACGCAGTATTTT.

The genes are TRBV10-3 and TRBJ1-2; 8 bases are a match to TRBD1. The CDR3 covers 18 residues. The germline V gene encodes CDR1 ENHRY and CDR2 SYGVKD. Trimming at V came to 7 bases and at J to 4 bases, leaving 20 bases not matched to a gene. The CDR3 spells CAITPRITGQGGSYGYTF. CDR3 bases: TGTGCCATCACCCCGCGGATCACCGGACAGGGAGGTAGCTATGGCTACACCTTC.

Here the CDR3 DNA reads TGTGCCAGTAGCGACAGGAAATTGAACACTGAAGCTTTCTTT. It codes for CASSDRKLNTEAFF. The genes are TRBV19 and TRBJ1-1; D perhaps matches TRBD1 (6 bases). This CDR3 spans 14 amino acids. V dropped 6 bases and J dropped 0 bases, with 11 bases sitting between them. From germline, CDR1 is LNHDA and CDR2 SQIVND (reference sequence).

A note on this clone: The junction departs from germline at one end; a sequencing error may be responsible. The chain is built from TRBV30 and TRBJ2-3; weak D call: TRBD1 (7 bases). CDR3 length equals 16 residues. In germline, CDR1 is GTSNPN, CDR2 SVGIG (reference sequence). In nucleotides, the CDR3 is TGTGCGTGGAGGGGGCCGACCCCTGGGGGCACAGATACGCAGTATTTT. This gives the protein CAWRGPTPGGTDTQYF.

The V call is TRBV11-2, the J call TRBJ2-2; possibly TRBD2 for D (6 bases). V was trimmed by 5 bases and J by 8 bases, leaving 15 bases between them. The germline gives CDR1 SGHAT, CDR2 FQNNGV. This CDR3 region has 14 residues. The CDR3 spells CASSPWGGIGELFF. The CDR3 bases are TGTGCCAGCAGCCCCTGGGGCGGGATTGGGGAGCTGTTTTTT.

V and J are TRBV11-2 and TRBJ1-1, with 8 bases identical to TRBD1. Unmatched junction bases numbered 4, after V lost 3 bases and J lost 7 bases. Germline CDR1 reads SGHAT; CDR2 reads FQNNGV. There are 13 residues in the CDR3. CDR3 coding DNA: TGTGCCAGCAGCTTCTACAGGGGGAGTGAAGCTTTCTTT. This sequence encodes CASSFYRGSEAFF.

CDR3 sequence reads: CASSSPGTVGRGYTF. As DNA, the CDR3 is TGTGCCAGCAGTTCCCCCGGGACAGTGGGACGCGGCTACACCTTC. The chain uses TRBV6-5 and TRBJ1-2; 7 positions agree with TRBD1. This CDR3 is built from 15 residues. In germline, CDR1 is MNHEY, CDR2 SVGAGI. Unmatched junction bases numbered 13, after V lost 4 bases and J lost 8 bases.

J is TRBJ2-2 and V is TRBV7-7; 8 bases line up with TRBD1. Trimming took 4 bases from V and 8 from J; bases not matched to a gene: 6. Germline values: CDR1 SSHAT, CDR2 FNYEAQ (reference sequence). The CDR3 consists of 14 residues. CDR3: CASSSRTGRGELFF. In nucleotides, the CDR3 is TGTGCCAGCAGCTCCCGGACAGGGCGGGGGGAGCTGTTTTTT.

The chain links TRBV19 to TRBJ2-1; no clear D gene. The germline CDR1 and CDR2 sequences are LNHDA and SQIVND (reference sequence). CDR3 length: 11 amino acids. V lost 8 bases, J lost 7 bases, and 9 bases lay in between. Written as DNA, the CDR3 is TGTGCCAGTTCTAGGTGGAATGAGCAGTTCTTC. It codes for CASSRWNEQFF.